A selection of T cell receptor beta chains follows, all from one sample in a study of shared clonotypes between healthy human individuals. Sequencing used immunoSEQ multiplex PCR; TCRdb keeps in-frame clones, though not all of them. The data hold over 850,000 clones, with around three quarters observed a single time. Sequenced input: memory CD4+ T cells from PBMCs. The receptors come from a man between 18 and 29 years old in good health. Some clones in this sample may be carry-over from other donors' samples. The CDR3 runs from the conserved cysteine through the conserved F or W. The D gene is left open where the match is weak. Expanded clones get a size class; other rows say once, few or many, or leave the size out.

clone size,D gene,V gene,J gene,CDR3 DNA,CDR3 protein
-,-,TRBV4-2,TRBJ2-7,TGTGCCAGCAGTCCAAATCGCAAGGGCTACGAGCAGTACTTC,CASSPNRKGYEQYF
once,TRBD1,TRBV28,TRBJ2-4,TGTGCCAGCAGTGGTCAGGGGGTCATTCAGTACTTC,CASSGQGVIQYF
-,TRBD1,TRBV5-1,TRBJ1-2,TGCGCCAGCAGCCGGGGACAGGTGGGCTATGGCTACACCTTC,CASSRGQVGYGYTF
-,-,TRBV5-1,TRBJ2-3,TGCGCCAGCGGCCCTTCACGACTAGTTACGGATACGCAGTATTTT,CASGPSRLVTDTQYF
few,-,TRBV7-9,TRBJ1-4,TGTGCCAGCAGCTTAGAAGGTGAAAAACTGTTTTTT,CASSLEGEKLFF
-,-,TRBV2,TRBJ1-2,TGTGCCAGCACCGGACAGCCTTCAGGCTACACCTTC,CASTGQPSGYTF
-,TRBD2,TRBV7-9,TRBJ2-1,TGTGCCAGCAGCTCACGGGGGGGAAATGAGCAGTTCTTC,CASSSRGGNEQFF
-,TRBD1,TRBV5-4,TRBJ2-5,TGTGCCAGCAGCATCGACAGGGGAGAGACCCAGTACTTC,CASSIDRGETQYF
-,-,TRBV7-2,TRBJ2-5,TGTGCCAGCAGCCCACAACCTGGGGGACAAGAGACCCAGTACTTC,CASSPQPGGQETQYF
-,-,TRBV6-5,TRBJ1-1,TGTGCCAGCAGTTCTAACTTGAACACTGAAGCTTTCTTT,CASSSNLNTEAFF
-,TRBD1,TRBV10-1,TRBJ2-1,TGCGCCAGCAGTATGGGACAAGGGGGCAGTGTGCAGTTCTTC,CASSMGQGGSVQFF